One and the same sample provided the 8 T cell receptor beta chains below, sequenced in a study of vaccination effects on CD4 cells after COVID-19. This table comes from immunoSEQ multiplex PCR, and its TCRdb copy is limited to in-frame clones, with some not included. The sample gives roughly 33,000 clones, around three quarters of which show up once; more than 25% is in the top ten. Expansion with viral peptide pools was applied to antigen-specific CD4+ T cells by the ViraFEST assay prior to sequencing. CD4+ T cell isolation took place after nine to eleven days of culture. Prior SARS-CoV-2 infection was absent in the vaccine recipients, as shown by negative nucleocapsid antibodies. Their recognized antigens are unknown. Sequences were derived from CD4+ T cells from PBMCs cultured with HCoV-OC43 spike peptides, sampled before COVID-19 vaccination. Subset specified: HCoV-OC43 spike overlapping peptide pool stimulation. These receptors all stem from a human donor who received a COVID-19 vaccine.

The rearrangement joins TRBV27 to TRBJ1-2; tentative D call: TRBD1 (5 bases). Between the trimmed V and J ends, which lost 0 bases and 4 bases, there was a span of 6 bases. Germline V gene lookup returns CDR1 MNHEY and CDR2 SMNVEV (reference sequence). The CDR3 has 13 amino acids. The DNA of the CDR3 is TGTGCCAGCAGTTTATCTGGGGGCTATGGCTACACCTTC. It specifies CASSLSGGYGYTF.

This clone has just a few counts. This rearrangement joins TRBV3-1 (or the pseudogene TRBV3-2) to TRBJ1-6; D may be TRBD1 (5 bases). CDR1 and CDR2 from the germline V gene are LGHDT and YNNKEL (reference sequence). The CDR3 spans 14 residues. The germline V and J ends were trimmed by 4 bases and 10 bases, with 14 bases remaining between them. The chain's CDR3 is CASSPTMGDSPLHF. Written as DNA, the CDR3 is TGTGCCAGCAGCCCGACAATGGGGGACTCACCCCTCCACTTT.

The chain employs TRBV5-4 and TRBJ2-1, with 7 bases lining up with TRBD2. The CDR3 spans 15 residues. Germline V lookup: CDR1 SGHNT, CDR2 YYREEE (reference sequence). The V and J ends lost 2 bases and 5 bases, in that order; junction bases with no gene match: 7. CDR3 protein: CASSLSAGAHNEQFF. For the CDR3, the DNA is TGTGCCAGCAGCTTATCGGCGGGAGCTCACAATGAGCAGTTCTTC.

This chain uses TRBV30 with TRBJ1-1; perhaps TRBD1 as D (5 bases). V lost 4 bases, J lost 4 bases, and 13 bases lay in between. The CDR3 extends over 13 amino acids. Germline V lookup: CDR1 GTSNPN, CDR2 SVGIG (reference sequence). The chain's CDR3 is CAWIRPGTTEAFF. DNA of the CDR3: TGTGCCTGGATTAGACCAGGGACCACTGAAGCTTTCTTT.

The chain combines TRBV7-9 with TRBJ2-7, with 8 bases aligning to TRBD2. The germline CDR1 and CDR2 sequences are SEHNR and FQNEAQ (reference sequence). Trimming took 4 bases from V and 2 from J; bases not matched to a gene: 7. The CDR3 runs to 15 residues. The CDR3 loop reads CASSSSELAAYEQYF. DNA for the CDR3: TGTGCCAGCAGCTCCTCGGAACTAGCGGCCTACGAGCAGTACTTC.

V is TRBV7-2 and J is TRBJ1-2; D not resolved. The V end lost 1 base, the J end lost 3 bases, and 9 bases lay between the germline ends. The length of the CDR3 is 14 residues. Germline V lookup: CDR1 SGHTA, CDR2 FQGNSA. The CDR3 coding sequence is TGTGCCAGCAGCTTAGTAGGCCTACACTATGGCTACACCTTC. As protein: CASSLVGLHYGYTF.

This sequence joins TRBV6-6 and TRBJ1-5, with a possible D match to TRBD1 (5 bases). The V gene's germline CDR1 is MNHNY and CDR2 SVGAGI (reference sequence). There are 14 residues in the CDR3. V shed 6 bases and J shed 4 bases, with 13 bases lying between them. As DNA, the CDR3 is TGTGCCAGCAGCCCCCGGACACTAAATCAGCCCCAGCATTTT. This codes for CASSPRTLNQPQHF.

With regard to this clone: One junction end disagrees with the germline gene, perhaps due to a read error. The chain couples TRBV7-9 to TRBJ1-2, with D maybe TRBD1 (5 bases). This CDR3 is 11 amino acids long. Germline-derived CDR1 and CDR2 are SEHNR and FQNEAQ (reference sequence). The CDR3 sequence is CVSRVHYGYTF. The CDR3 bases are TGTGTCAGCAGGGTACACTATGGCTACACCTTC.